This T cell receptor (beta chain) is drawn from a study of identical twins. The study, taken as a whole, reports: Beta clonotypes that were abundant in cord blood contained fewer insertions, a pattern absent from memory repertoires.

To note about this clonotype: Its specificity is not known.

Each CDR3 protein gets one entry after TCRdb re-called the 5' RACE reads with MiXCR. The sample includes a few hundred thousand distinct CDR3 sequences, 15% to 20% of them seen just once. From germline, CDR1 is SGDLS and CDR2 YYNGEE. The junction had 8 bases not matched to a gene; V was cut back by 2 bases and J by 2 bases. The CDR3 contains 16 residues. The chain employs TRBV9 and TRBJ2-5; 8 bases match TRBD2. The specimen sequenced was naive T cells sorted from blood. The receptor was isolated from a man aged 45-60 years in good health. CDR3 region: CASSVSPGGLQETQYF. The CDR3, as DNA: TGTGCCAGCAGCGTTTCCCCGGGGGGGCTTCAAGAGACCCAGTACTTC.